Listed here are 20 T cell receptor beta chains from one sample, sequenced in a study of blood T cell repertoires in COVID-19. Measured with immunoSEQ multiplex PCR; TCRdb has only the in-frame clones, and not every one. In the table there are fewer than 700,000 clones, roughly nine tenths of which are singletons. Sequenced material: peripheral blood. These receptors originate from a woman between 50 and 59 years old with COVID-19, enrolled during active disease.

The CDR3 bases are TGTGCCATCAGTGAGGAGGGGGGGCCAGATGAGCAGTTCTTC. Encoded protein: CAISEEGGPDEQFF. The rearrangement joins TRBV10-3 to TRBJ2-1; possibly TRBD2 for D (7 bases). Germline V gene lookup returns CDR1 ENHRY and CDR2 SYGVKD. This CDR3 contains 14 residues. Deletions cut 2 bases from V and 8 bases from J, with 13 bases between.

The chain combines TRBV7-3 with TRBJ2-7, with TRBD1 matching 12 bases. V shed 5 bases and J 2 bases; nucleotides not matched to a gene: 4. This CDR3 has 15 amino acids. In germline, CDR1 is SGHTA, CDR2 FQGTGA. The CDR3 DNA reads TGTGCCAGCAGCGGGGGACAGGGGGCCGCCTACGAGCAGTACTTC. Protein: CASSGGQGAAYEQYF.

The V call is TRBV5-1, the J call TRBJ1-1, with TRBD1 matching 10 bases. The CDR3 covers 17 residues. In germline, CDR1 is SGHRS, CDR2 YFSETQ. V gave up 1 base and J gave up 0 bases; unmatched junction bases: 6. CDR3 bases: TGCGCCAGCAGCTTGCGTGACAGGGGGCTTCTGAACACTGAAGCTTTCTTT. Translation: CASSLRDRGLLNTEAFF. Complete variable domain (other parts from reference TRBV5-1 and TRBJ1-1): KAGVTQTPRYLIKTRGQQVTLSCSPISGHRSVSWYQQTPGQGLQFLFEYFSETQRNKGNFPGRFSGRQFSNSRSEMNVSTLELGDSALYLCASSLRDRGLLNTEAFFGQGTRLTVV.

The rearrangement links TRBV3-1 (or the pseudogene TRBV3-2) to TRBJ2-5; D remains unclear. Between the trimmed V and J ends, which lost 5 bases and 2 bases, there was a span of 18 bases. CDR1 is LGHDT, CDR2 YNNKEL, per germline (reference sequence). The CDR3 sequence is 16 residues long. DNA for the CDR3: TGTGCCAGCAGCTCGAACGTATTGGCCGTGCAAGAGACCCAGTACTTC. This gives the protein CASSSNVLAVQETQYF.

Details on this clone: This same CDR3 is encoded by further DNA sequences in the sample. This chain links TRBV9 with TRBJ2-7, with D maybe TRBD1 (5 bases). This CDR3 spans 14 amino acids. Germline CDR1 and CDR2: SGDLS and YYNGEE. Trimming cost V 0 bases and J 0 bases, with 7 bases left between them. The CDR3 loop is CASSVGGVSYEQYF. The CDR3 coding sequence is TGTGCCAGCAGCGTAGGGGGCGTCTCCTACGAGCAGTACTTC.

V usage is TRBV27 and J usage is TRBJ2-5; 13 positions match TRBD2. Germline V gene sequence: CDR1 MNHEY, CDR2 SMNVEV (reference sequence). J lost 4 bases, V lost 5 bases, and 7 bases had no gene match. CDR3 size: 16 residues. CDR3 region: CASSPGTSGTPETQYF. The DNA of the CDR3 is TGTGCCAGCAGTCCTGGGACTAGCGGGACCCCAGAGACCCAGTACTTC.

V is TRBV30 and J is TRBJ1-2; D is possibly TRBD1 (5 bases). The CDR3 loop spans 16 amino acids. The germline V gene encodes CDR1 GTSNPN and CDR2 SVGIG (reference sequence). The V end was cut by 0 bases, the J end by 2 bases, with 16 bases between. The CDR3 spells CAWSVLGGVGNYGYTF. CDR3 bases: TGTGCCTGGAGTGTACTGGGGGGGGTGGGAAACTATGGCTACACCTTC.

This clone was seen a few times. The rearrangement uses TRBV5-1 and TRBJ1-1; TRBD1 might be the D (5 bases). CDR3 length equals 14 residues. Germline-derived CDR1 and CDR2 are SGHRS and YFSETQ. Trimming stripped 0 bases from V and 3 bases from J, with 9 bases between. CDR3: CASSLVRDHTEAFF. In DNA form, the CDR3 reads TGCGCCAGCAGCTTGGTGCGGGACCACACTGAAGCTTTCTTT.

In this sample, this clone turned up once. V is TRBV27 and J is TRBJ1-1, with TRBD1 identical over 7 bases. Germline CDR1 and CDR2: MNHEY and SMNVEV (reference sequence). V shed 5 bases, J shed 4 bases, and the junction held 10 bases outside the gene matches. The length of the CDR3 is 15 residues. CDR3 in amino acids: CASSPSDRVGTEAFF. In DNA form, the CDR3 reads TGTGCCAGCAGTCCGAGCGACAGGGTCGGCACTGAAGCTTTCTTT.

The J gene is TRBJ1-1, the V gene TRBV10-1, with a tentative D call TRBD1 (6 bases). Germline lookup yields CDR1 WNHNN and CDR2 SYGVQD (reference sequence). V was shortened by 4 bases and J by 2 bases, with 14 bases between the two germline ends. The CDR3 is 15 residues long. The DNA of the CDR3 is TGCGCCAGCAGTGCCTTACAGGGTCTTAACACTGAAGCTTTCTTT. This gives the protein CASSALQGLNTEAFF.

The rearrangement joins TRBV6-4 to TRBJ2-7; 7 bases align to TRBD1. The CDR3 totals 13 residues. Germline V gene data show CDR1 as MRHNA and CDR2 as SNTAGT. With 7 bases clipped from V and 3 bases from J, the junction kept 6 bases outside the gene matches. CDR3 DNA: TGTGCCAGCAAACGACAGGGTGACTACGAGCAGTACTTC. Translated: CASKRQGDYEQYF.

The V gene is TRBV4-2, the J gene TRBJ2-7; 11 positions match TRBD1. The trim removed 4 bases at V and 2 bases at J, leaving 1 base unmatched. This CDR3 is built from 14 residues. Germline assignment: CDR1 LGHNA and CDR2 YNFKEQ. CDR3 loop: CASSLGQGAYEQYF. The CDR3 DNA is TGTGCCAGCAGCCTGGGACAGGGGGCCTACGAGCAGTACTTC.

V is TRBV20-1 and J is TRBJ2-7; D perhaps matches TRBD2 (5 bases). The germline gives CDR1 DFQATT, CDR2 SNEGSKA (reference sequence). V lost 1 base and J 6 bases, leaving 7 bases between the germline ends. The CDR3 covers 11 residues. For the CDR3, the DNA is TGCAGTGCTAGAGTTCGGGGCGAGCAGTACTTC. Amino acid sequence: CSARVRGEQYF.

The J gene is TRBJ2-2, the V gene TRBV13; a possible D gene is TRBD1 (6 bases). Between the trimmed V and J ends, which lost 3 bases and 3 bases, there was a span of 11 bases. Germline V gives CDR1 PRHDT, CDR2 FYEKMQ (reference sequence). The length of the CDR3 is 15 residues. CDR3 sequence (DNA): TGTGCCAGCAGCTTTACAGGGATGGACACCGGGGAGCTGTTTTTT. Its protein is CASSFTGMDTGELFF.

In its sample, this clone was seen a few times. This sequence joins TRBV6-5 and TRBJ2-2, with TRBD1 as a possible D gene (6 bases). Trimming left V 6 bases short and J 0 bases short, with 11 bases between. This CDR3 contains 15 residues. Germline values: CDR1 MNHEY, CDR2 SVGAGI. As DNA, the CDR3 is TGTGCCAGCAGCTTGGACAGCTCGAACACCGGGGAGCTGTTTTTT. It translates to CASSLDSSNTGELFF.

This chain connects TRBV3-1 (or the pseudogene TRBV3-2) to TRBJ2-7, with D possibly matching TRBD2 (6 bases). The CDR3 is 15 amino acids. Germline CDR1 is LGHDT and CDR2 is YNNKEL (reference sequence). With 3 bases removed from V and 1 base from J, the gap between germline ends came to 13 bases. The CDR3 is CASSHGGYISYEQYF. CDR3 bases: TGTGCCAGCAGCCATGGAGGGTACATATCCTACGAGCAGTACTTC.

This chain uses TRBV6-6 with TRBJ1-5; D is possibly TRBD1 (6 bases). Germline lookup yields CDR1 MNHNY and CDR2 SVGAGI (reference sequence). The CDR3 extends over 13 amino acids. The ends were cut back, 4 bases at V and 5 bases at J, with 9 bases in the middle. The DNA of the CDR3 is TGTGCCAGCAGTTCAGGGGACGATCAGCCCCAGCATTTT. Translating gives CASSSGDDQPQHF.

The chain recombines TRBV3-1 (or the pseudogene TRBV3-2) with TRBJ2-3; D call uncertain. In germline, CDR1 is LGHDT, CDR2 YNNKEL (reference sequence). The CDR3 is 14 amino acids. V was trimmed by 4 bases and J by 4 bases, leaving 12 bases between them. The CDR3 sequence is CASSPRESPDTQYF. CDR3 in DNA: TGTGCCAGCAGCCCCCGTGAGTCCCCAGATACGCAGTATTTT.

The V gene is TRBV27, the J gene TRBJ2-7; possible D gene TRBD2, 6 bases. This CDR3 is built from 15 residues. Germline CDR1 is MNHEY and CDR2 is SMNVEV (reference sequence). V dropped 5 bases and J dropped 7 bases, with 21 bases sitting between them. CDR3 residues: CASSLTGLGVEEQYF. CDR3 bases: TGTGCCAGCAGTCTCACGGGACTGGGTGTAGAAGAGCAGTACTTC.

CDR3 loop: CASSSGQGPDTQYF. CDR3 nucleotide sequence: TGTGCCAGTAGTTCAGGACAGGGGCCAGATACGCAGTATTTT. The V gene is TRBV19, the J gene TRBJ2-3, with 9 bases identical to TRBD1. Germline CDR1 is LNHDA and CDR2 is SQIVND (reference sequence). V trimming: 5 bases; J trimming: 4 bases; junction bases outside the gene matches: 4. The CDR3 is 14 amino acids.